This T cell receptor beta chain appears in the sequencing data of a study of OX40 agonist ivuxolimab in advanced cancers. Looking at the study overall: Having had anti-PD-1, anti-PD-L1 or anti-CTLA-4 therapy before was allowed, and 40% to 45% had some.

Findings of the study overall: Both CD4+ and CD8+ T cell populations in blood had undergone clonal expansion by week 6 at 0.1 to 3.0 mg/kg.

On this clone itself: Antigen: not known.

The V segment lost 0 bases and the J segment 4 bases; nucleotides outside the gene matches: 6. The germline V gene encodes CDR1 MNHNS and CDR2 SASEGT. The CDR3 length is 15 residues. The repertoire was sequenced with immunoSEQ multiplex PCR; TCRdb's copy has only in-frame clones and lacks some. This repertoire shows some 42,000 clones, over 75% found once; its top ten account for approximately 4.4%. This specimen consisted of CD4+ or CD8+ T cells sorted from blood, obtained in a trial of the OX40 agonist ivuxolimab. The sequence was obtained from an adult with an advanced solid tumor such as melanoma, head and neck, liver or kidney cancer. The rearrangement links TRBV6-1 to TRBJ2-7, with 7 bases identical to TRBD2. The CDR3 spells CASSEAGGGPYEQYF. The CDR3 nucleotides read TGTGCCAGCAGTGAAGCAGGCGGGGGACCTTACGAGCAGTACTTC.